The following is a T cell receptor (beta chain) sequence with its context. The antigen remains unidentified. This entry is derived from a study of graft-versus-host responses after intestinal transplantation. Background on the study: Each transplant was multivisceral, liver-intestinal, or isolated intestinal.

The V gene's germline CDR1 is SGHTA and CDR2 FQGTGA. This CDR3 spans 16 amino acids. The V and J ends lost 2 bases and 0 bases respectively, with 11 bases between them. Repertoires were generated with immunoSEQ multiplex PCR, while TCRdb's copy carries only in-frame clones and drops some. Here the sample spans 95,000 to 110,000 clones, under 95% being singletons. General observations from the study: The highest levels of circulating GvH clones went along with early declines in HvG clones after transplant. Investigators detected GvH clones in recipient marrow, with some emerging earlier in ileum or blood.

The source was unstimulated CD8+ T cells sorted from spleen or lymph node cells, collected before intestinal transplant. This clonotype was obtained from a human donor who received an intestinal transplant. This rearrangement joins TRBV7-3 to TRBJ2-1; D is tentatively TRBD1 or TRBD2 (5 bases each). The CDR3 sequence: CASSLGGASSYNEQFF. The CDR3 DNA sequence: TGTGCCAGCAGCTTAGGGGGTGCCAGCTCCTACAATGAGCAGTTCTTC.